This passage covers 2 T cell receptor beta chains from one sample sequenced in a study of T-cell memory formation after mild COVID-19. TCRdb re-derived calls from the 5' RACE reads in MiXCR, one entry per CDR3 protein. The sample yields 470,000 or so distinct CDR3 sequences, roughly 20% seen once. The sequenced material came from PBMCs or a T cell subset sorted from them (not recorded which). The receptors stem from an adult woman who had mild COVID-19 (a few samples of this study predate the infection). Cell type and time point are not known.

J is TRBJ2-2 and V is TRBV12-3 or TRBV12-4; D may correspond to TRBD1 or TRBD2 (5 bases each). The CDR3 has 12 amino acids. Trimming shortened V by 8 bases and J by 4 bases, and 8 bases separated the two germline ends. The CDR3 loop reads CASEGFTGELFF. CDR3 nucleotide sequence: TGTGCCAGCGAGGGGTTCACCGGGGAGCTGTTTTTT.

V gene TRBV6-5 combines with J gene TRBJ2-5, with 7 bases that match TRBD1. Per germline, CDR1 MNHEY and CDR2 SVGAGI. The CDR3 runs 14 residues. After removal of 7 bases from V and 4 bases from J, the junction contained 9 bases not matched to a gene. CDR3 protein: CASTLDRARETQYF. The CDR3, as DNA: TGTGCCAGCACCCTAGACAGGGCTCGAGAGACCCAGTACTTC.